Listed here is a single TCR beta chain. A J-beta primer mix and a sample-barcoded 5' primer were used in a second PCR of about 6 to 12 cycles. All samples yielded 2.5 million or more CDR3-containing paired-end reads. MiXCR was run by TCRdb on the 5' RACE reads, yielding one entry per CDR3 protein. The profile covers 1 million or so distinct CDR3 sequences, with more than 35% appearing a single time and under 20% taken by the ten largest. The germline V gene encodes CDR1 SGHDN and CDR2 FVKESK. The CDR3 has 16 amino acids. This specimen comes from a study of blood T cells in healthy people across ages. The V call is TRBV14, the J call TRBJ2-5; weak D call: TRBD1 (5 bases). The J call may not be correct, given that the DNA end is closer to TRBJ2-7. Sequenced input: blood. This TCR was recovered from a woman aged 55-70 years in good health. DNA for the CDR3: TGTGCCAGCAGCCAAGAAATTGGGGCGATCTCCTACGAGCAGTACTTC. Translating gives CASSQEIGAISYEQYF.